One sample yielded the 5 T cell receptor beta chains listed below, sequenced in a study of blood T cell repertoires in COVID-19. Method: immunoSEQ multiplex PCR; TCRdb's copy keeps in-frame clones and lacks some. The data show about 130,000 clones, about 72% seen once. Source material: peripheral blood. The receptors derive from a man aged 55 to 70 who had recovered from COVID-19.

The chain recombines TRBV13 with TRBJ1-5, with D uncertain. V was cut by 0 bases and J by 4 bases, with 4 bases left in between. This CDR3 spans 13 amino acids. Per the germline V gene, CDR1 is PRHDT and CDR2 is FYEKMQ (reference sequence). For the CDR3, the DNA is TGTGCCAGCAGCTTAGGCGTTAATCAGCCCCAGCATTTT. Residues: CASSLGVNQPQHF. The variable domain in full, with the rest retrieved from reference TRBV13 and TRBJ1-5, is AAGVIQSPRHLIKEKRETATLKCYPIPRHDTVYWYQQGPGQDPQFLISFYEKMQSDKGSIPDRFSAQQFSDYHSELNMSSLELGDSALYFCASSLGVNQPQHFGDGTRLSIL.

The CDR3 DNA reads as TGTGCCAGCAGCTCGCCCGTAGGGAGCGGGGAGCTGTTTTTT. Encoded protein: CASSSPVGSGELFF. This sequence joins TRBV7-2 and TRBJ2-2, with D possibly matching TRBD2 (5 bases). The V end was cut by 4 bases, the J end by 7 bases, with 13 bases between. The CDR3 length is 14 residues. In germline, CDR1 is SGHTA, CDR2 FQGNSA.

The gene calls are TRBV28 and TRBJ2-3; 7 nucleotides line up with TRBD2. The germline V gene has CDR1 MDHEN and CDR2 SYDVKM. V dropped 6 bases and J dropped 3; count of bases not matched to a gene: 3. This CDR3 contains 13 residues. CDR3 DNA sequence: TGTGCCAGCAGGGGGAGGGGAACAGATACGCAGTATTTT. It specifies CASRGRGTDTQYF. The complete variable domain, with remaining parts taken from reference TRBV28 and TRBJ2-3, reads DVKVTQSSRYLVKRTGEKVFLECVQDMDHENMFWYRQDPGLGLRLIYFSYDVKMKEKGDIPEGYSVSREKKERFSLILESASTNQTSMYLCASRGRGTDTQYFGPGTRLTVL.

This clone was observed a single time. The CDR3 region has the DNA TGTGCCTGGAGGGAACAGGGTCAAAGCGGCTACACCTTC. This codes for CAWREQGQSGYTF. The chain recombines TRBV30 with TRBJ1-2, with D perhaps TRBD1 (6 bases). This CDR3 region has 13 residues. V dropped 3 bases and J dropped 8 bases, with 16 bases sitting between them. Per germline, CDR1 GTSNPN and CDR2 SVGIG (reference sequence).

This clone was seen repeatedly, ten times or more. This chain uses TRBV9 with TRBJ2-2; D unresolved. V was pared by 0 bases and J by 0 bases, with 12 bases between. Germline lookup yields CDR1 SGDLS and CDR2 YYNGEE. This CDR3 contains 17 residues. CDR3 sequence reads: CASSVDADIANTGELFF. The CDR3 DNA follows: TGTGCCAGCAGCGTAGATGCCGACATCGCGAACACCGGGGAGCTGTTTTTT.